This section outlines one TCR beta chain sequence together with its context. Its antigen is not identified. The sample belongs to a study of T cell responses to AZD1222 COVID-19 vaccine. General observations from the study: Spike was spanned by vaccine-associated CD4 TCRs, with dominance at 160-218 and 743-854.

Produced via immunoSEQ multiplex PCR; TCRdb's table is partial and in-frame only. The sample includes tens of thousands of clones, roughly nine tenths seen only once; the top ten take 6% to 9%. This CDR3 spans 16 amino acids. Germline assignment: CDR1 SGDLS and CDR2 YYNGEE. With 0 bases clipped from V and 5 bases from J, the junction kept 8 bases outside the gene matches. The sequencing used peripheral blood, collected on day 0 of AZD1222 vaccination. The sequence derives from an adult in good health. The V gene is TRBV9, the J gene TRBJ2-7; 10 bases are shared with TRBD1. CDR3 coding DNA: TGTGCCAGCAGCGTAGAAAACAGGGACAGGGGAAACGAGCAGTACTTC. Translation gives CASSVENRDRGNEQYF.